These 23 T cell receptor beta chains were sequenced from one sample in a study of cytomegalovirus exposure and HLA in healthy donors. PCR primers comprised 60 Vbeta and 13 Jbeta primers. Data came from immunoSEQ multiplex PCR; TCRdb stores just in-frame clones and leaves some out. Of roughly 100,000 clones in the sample, less than 85% were seen once. Sequencing was done on a sample of PBMCs. The receptors come from a man aged 25 to 40 in good health and CMV-seropositive.

A single count supports this clone. The chain recombines TRBV30 with TRBJ1-3; maybe TRBD1 (6 bases). V lost 3 bases and J lost 1, with 7 bases in between. In germline, CDR1 is GTSNPN, CDR2 SVGIG (reference sequence). The CDR3 spans 13 residues. The CDR3, as DNA: TGTGCCTGGAGCAGGGGATCTGGAAACACCATATATTTT. Amino acids: CAWSRGSGNTIYF.

J is TRBJ2-1 and V is TRBV18; TRBD2 aligns across 10 bases. Germline assignment: CDR1 KGHSH and CDR2 LQKENI. With V trimmed by 0 bases and J by 7 bases, 3 bases remained unmatched. The length of the CDR3 is 15 residues. The CDR3 spells CASSPPKLAGNEQFF. In nucleotides, the CDR3 is TGTGCCAGCTCACCACCGAAACTAGCGGGAAATGAGCAGTTCTTC.

Regarding this clone: The same CDR3 also results from other DNA sequences found in this sample. This CDR3 is CSVIQGAEAFF. CDR3 DNA: TGCAGCGTTATACAGGGGGCGGAAGCTTTCTTT. J is TRBJ1-1 and V is TRBV29-1, with 9 bases aligning to TRBD1. CDR3 length equals 11 residues. V lost 5 bases, J lost 8 bases, and 3 bases stayed unmatched. The germline gives CDR1 SQVTM, CDR2 ANQGSEA.

The chain combines TRBV7-2 with TRBJ2-3, with D perhaps TRBD2 (7 bases). Germline V gene sequence: CDR1 SGHTA, CDR2 FQGNSA. Between the trimmed V and J ends, which lost 7 bases and 5 bases, there was a span of 22 bases. The CDR3 is made up of 16 amino acids. The CDR3 reads CASIRTRGGQGDTQYF. The CDR3 DNA reads as TGTGCCAGCATCAGGACGCGCGGGGGCCAGGGAGATACGCAGTATTTT.

The rearrangement joins TRBV9 to TRBJ2-3, with D possibly matching TRBD1 (6 bases). This CDR3 has 16 residues. V lost 0 bases to trimming and J lost 0 bases, with 11 bases between them. In germline, CDR1 is SGDLS, CDR2 YYNGEE. The CDR3 nucleotides read TGTGCCAGCAGCGTAGGAATCAGGGGAAGCACAGATACGCAGTATTTT. It codes for CASSVGIRGSTDTQYF.

The chain couples TRBV7-9 to TRBJ1-1; TRBD1 is a possible D gene (6 bases). Looked up from germline, CDR1 is SEHNR and CDR2 is FQNEAQ (reference sequence). This CDR3 is built from 14 residues. V lost 1 base and J 3 bases, leaving 9 bases between the germline ends. CDR3 DNA: TGTGCCAGCAGCTTAGTAGGGGGTTACACTGAAGCTTTCTTT. Protein: CASSLVGGYTEAFF.

This clone was observed a single time. The gene calls are TRBV4-1 and TRBJ1-5, with D unclear. CDR3 size: 16 residues. V lost 5 bases and J lost 0, with 14 bases in between. Germline V gene sequence: CDR1 MGHRA, CDR2 YSYEKL. The CDR3 here is CASSVSDGYSNQPQHF. DNA of the CDR3: TGCGCCAGCAGCGTCAGCGACGGGTATAGCAATCAGCCCCAGCATTTT.

The CDR3 region has the DNA TGTGCCAGCAGTTACTCGACCCCCGGACTAGTCGATGAGCAGTTCTTC. As protein: CASSYSTPGLVDEQFF. This rearrangement joins TRBV6-5 to TRBJ2-1, with 7 bases that match TRBD2. CDR3 length equals 16 residues. Losses at the gene ends were 0 bases for V and 8 bases for J; bases not matched to a gene: 10. The germline CDR1 and CDR2 sequences are MNHEY and SVGAGI.

The table lists this clone with a few counts. The chain carries TRBV6-4 and TRBJ2-1; 12 bases are a match to TRBD2. Trimming at V came to 6 bases and at J to 4 bases, leaving 4 bases not matched to a gene. Germline V CDR1 and CDR2: MRHNA, SNTAGT. This CDR3 is built from 15 residues. In DNA, the CDR3 is TGTGCCAGCAGCCCCCTAGCGGGAGGGTACAATGAGCAGTTCTTC. Residues: CASSPLAGGYNEQFF.

This clone was recorded a few times. The rearrangement uses TRBV6-5 and TRBJ1-1; D not resolved. CDR1 is MNHEY and CDR2 is SVGAGI in the germline V gene. The V and J ends lost 7 bases and 4 bases respectively, with 7 bases between them. CDR3 size: 11 residues. CDR3 in DNA: TGTGCCAGCACCCTCGGCACTGAAGCTTTCTTT. It yields the protein CASTLGTEAFF.

This clone appeared once. This chain connects TRBV6-5 to TRBJ1-2, with TRBD1 matching 8 bases. Trimming at V came to 6 bases and at J to 6 bases, leaving 12 bases not matched to a gene. The CDR3 spans 15 residues. Germline CDR1 is MNHEY and CDR2 is SVGAGI. CDR3 in DNA: TGTGCCAGCAGCCGGTCCAGGGGGCGGAGTGATGGCTACACCTTC. Translating it yields CASSRSRGRSDGYTF.

The genes are TRBV7-9 and TRBJ1-1, with a possible D match to TRBD1 (5 bases). Trimming pared 5 bases from V and 6 bases from J, leaving 16 bases between. The V gene's germline CDR1 is SEHNR and CDR2 FQNEAQ (reference sequence). The CDR3 spans 14 residues. Here the CDR3 reads CASSAPGQVSEAFF. The CDR3 nucleotides are TGTGCCAGCAGCGCCCCAGGGCAGGTGTCTGAAGCTTTCTTT.

CDR3 bases: TGTGCCAGCAGTCCCCGACAGGGGAGCTCCTACGAGCAGTACGTC. Translated: CASSPRQGSSYEQYV. This sequence joins TRBV7-8 and TRBJ2-7; 8 bases agree with TRBD1. Germline trimming cut 6 bases from V and 0 bases from J; bases unmatched to any gene: 7. Germline V lookup: CDR1 SGHVS, CDR2 FQNEAQ. This CDR3 is 15 amino acids long.

This clone appeared once. The rearrangement joins TRBV21-1 to TRBJ2-7; the table's D gene call, TRBD1, was not cross checked with the DNA. TRBV21-1 constitutes a pseudogene. The CDR3 extends over 17 amino acids. The CDR3, as DNA: TGTGCCAGCAGCAAAGGGCGGCAGGGGGCAGCCCTCCGAGAGCAGTACTTC. It codes for CASSKGRQGAALREQYF.

This chain joins TRBV9 and TRBJ2-2; D is uncertain. This CDR3 is 15 amino acids long. From germline, CDR1 is SGDLS and CDR2 YYNGEE. V lost 0 bases and J lost 0, with 6 bases in between. The CDR3 sequence is CASSVGRSNTGELFF. The CDR3 DNA is TGTGCCAGCAGCGTAGGCAGATCGAACACCGGGGAGCTGTTTTTT.

There are a few counts of this clone. The genes are TRBV25-1 and TRBJ2-1; a possible D gene is TRBD2 (7 bases). From germline, CDR1 is MGHDK and CDR2 SYGVNS. The CDR3 runs 15 residues. V gave up 5 bases and J gave up 6 bases, with 17 bases separating them. In DNA form, the CDR3 reads TGTGCCAGCAGTCCGCTGGCGGGGGCCTCCAATGAGCAGTTCTTC. Encoded protein: CASSPLAGASNEQFF.

This clone was counted a single time. CDR3 nucleotides: TGTGCCAGCAGAATTACTCCTTATGGCTACACCTTC. Translation: CASRITPYGYTF. The rearrangement links TRBV28 to TRBJ1-2; D remains unclear. With 6 bases removed from V and 5 bases from J, the gap between germline ends came to 10 bases. The CDR3 runs to 12 residues. Germline V gene sequence: CDR1 MDHEN, CDR2 SYDVKM.

The chain recombines TRBV7-9 with TRBJ2-5; 16 nucleotides align to TRBD2. The CDR3 contains 15 residues. In germline, CDR1 is SEHNR, CDR2 FQNEAQ (reference sequence). V lost 11 bases to trimming and J lost 1 base; unmatched junction nucleotides: 4. CDR3 bases: TGTGCCGGGGGACTAGCGGGAGGGTTCCAAGAGACCCAGTACTTC. As protein: CAGGLAGGFQETQYF.

The chain carries TRBV19 and TRBJ2-2, with TRBD1 identical over 8 bases. Germline V gene sequence: CDR1 LNHDA, CDR2 SQIVND (reference sequence). CDR3 length: 15 amino acids. Unmatched junction bases numbered 7, after V lost 5 bases and J lost 5 bases. The CDR3 coding sequence is TGTGCCAGTAGTCGCCGGACAGGGTCGACCGGGGAGCTGTTTTTT. This translates into CASSRRTGSTGELFF.

J is TRBJ1-6 and V is TRBV5-6; perhaps TRBD1 as D (6 bases). Germline loops: CDR1 SGHDT, CDR2 YYEEEE. Deletions cut 2 bases from V and 7 bases from J, with 10 bases between. This CDR3 is 14 amino acids long. This CDR3 reads CASSFGGANSPLHF. The CDR3 coding sequence is TGTGCCAGCAGCTTCGGGGGGGCGAATTCACCCCTCCACTTT.

Only one count was recorded for this clone. In the same sample, other DNA sequences code for this CDR3. The chain is built from TRBV7-8 and TRBJ2-7, with TRBD1 matching over 10 bases. V gave up 1 base and J gave up 2 bases; unmatched junction bases: 2. The CDR3 runs 15 residues. Looked up from germline, CDR1 is SGHVS and CDR2 is FQNEAQ. CDR3 nucleotide sequence: TGTGCCAGCAGCTTAGTTGGGACAGGGGCCTACGAGCAGTACTTC. It encodes CASSLVGTGAYEQYF.

The rearrangement links TRBV23-1 to TRBJ2-1; perhaps TRBD2 as D (5 bases). TRBV23-1 is classed as an ORF, of uncertain function. The CDR3 covers 14 residues. The germline V and J ends were trimmed by 1 base and 9 bases, with 13 bases remaining between them. The CDR3 DNA reads as TGCGCCAGCAGTCAATGGATCAACGAGGGTGAGCAGTTCTTC. This gives the protein CASSQWINEGEQFF.

The table lists this clone with a few counts. The chain employs TRBV29-1 and TRBJ1-1; maybe TRBD1 (5 bases). CDR3 length equals 13 residues. V was trimmed by 4 bases and J by 1 base, leaving 10 bases between them. Per the germline V gene, CDR1 is SQVTM and CDR2 is ANQGSEA. The chain's CDR3 is CSVALTGNTEAFF. The CDR3 DNA reads TGCAGCGTTGCACTTACAGGGAACACTGAAGCTTTCTTT.